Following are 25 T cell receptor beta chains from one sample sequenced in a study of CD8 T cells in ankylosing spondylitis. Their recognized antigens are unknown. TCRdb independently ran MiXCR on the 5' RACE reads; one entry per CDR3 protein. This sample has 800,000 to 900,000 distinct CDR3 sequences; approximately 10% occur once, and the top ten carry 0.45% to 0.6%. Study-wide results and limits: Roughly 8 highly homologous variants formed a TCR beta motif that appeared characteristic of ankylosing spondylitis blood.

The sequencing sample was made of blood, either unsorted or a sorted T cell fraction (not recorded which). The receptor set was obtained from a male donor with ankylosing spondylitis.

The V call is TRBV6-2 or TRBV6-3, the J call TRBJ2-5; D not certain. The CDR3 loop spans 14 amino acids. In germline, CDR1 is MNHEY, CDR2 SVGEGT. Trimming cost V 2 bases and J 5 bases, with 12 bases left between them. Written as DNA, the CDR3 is TGTGCCAGCAGTTACCGAAGGGTCGGGGAGACCCAGTACTTC. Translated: CASSYRRVGETQYF.

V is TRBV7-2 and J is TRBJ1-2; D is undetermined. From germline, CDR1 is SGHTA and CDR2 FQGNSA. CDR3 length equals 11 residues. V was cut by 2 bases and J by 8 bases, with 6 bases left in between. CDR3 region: CASSLWKGYTF. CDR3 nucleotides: TGTGCCAGCAGCTTATGGAAGGGCTACACCTTC.

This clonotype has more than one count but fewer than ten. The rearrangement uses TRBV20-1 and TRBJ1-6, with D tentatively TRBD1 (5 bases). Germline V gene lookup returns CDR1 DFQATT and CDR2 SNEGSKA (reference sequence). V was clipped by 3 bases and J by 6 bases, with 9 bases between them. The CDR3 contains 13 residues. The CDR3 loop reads CSARGRVNSPLHF. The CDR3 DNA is TGCAGTGCTAGGGGACGGGTTAATTCACCCCTCCACTTT.

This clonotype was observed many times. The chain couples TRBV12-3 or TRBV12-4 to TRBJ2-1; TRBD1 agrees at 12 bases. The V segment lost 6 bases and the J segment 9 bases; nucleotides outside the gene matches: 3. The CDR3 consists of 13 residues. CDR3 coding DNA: TGTGCCAGCAGCGGGACAGGGGGCGGTGAGCAGTTCTTC. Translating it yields CASSGTGGGEQFF.

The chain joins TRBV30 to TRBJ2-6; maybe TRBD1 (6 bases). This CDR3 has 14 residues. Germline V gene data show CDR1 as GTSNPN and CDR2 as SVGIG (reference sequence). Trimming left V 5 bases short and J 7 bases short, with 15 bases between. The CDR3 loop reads CAWVRGSGANVLTF. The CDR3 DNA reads TGTGCCTGGGTCAGGGGAAGCGGAGCCAACGTCCTGACTTTC.

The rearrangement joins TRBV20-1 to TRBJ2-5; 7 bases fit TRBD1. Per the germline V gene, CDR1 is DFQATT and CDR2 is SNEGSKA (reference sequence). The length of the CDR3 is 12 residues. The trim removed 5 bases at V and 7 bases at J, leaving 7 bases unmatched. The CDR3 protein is CSALGQTRTQYF. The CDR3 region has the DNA TGCAGTGCTCTGGGACAGACAAGGACCCAGTACTTC.

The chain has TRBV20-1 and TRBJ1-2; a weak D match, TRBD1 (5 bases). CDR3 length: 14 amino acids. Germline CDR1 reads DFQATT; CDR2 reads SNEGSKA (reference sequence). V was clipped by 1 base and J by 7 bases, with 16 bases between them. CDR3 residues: CSARGRGPSGGYTF. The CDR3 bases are TGCAGTGCTAGAGGAAGGGGCCCCAGTGGTGGCTACACCTTC.

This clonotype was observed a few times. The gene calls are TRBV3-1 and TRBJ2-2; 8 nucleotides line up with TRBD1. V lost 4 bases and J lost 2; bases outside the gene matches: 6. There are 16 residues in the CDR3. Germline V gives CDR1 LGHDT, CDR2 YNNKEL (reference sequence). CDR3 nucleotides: TGTGCCAGCAGCCCTAGACAGGGGCACAACACCGGGGAGCTGTTTTTT. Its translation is CASSPRQGHNTGELFF.

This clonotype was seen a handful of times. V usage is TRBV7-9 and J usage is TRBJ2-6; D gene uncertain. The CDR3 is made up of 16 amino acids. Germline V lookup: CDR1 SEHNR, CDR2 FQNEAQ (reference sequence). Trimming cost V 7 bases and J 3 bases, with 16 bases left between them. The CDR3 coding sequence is TGTGCCAGCAACCCGGTCGTGGGCTTTGGGGCCAACGTCCTGACTTTC. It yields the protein CASNPVVGFGANVLTF.

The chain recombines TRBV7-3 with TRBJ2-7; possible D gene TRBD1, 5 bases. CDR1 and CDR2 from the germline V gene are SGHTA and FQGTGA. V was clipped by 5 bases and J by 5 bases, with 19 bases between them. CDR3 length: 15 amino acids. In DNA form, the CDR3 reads TGTGCCAGCAGCGATTCAGGGAAGCCCTTCCACGAGCAGTACTTC. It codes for CASSDSGKPFHEQYF.

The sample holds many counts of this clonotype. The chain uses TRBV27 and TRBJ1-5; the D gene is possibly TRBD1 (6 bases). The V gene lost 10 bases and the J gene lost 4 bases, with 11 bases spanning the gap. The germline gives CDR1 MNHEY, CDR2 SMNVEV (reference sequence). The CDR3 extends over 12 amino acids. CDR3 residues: CATGAENQPQHF. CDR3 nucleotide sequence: TGTGCCACGGGGGCAGAGAATCAGCCCCAGCATTTT.

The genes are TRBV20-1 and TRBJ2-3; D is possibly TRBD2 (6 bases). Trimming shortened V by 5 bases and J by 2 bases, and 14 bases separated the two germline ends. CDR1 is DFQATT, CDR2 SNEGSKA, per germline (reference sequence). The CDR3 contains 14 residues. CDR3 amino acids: CSADMTGVTDTQYF. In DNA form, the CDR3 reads TGCAGTGCTGACATGACGGGAGTCACAGATACGCAGTATTTT.

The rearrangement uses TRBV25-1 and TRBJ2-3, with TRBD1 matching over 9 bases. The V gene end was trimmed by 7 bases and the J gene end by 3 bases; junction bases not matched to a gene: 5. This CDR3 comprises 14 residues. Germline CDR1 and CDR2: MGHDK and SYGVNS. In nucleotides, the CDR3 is TGTGCCAGCAACCCCGGGACAGGGACAGATACGCAGTATTTT. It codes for CASNPGTGTDTQYF.

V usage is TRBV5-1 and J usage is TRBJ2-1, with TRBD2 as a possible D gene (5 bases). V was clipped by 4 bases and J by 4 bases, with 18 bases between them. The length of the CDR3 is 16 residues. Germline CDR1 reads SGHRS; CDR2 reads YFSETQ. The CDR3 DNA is TGCGCCAGCAGCCTACTTCTTCGGGGTTCTTACAATGAGCAGTTCTTC. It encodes CASSLLLRGSYNEQFF.

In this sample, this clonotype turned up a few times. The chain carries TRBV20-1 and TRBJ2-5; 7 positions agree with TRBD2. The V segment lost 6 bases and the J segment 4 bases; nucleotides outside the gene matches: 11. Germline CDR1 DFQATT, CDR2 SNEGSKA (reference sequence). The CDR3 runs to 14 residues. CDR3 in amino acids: CSAARRERGETQYF. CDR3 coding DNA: TGCAGTGCAGCCCGGCGGGAGAGGGGAGAGACCCAGTACTTC.

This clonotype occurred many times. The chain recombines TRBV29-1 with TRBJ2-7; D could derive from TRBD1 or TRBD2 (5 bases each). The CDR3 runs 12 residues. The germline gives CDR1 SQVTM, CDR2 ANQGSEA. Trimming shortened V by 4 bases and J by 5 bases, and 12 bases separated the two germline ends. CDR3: CSVGGVGDEQYF. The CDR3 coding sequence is TGCAGCGTTGGAGGGGTTGGGGACGAGCAGTACTTC.

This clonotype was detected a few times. The CDR3 DNA reads TGCGCCAGCAGCTCGGACAGGGACGATGAAAAACTGTTTTTT. Its translation: CASSSDRDDEKLFF. The chain links TRBV5-1 to TRBJ1-4, with TRBD1 matching 8 bases. The CDR3 totals 14 residues. V gave up 3 bases and J gave up 6 bases; unmatched junction bases: 4. Germline CDR1 reads SGHRS; CDR2 reads YFSETQ.

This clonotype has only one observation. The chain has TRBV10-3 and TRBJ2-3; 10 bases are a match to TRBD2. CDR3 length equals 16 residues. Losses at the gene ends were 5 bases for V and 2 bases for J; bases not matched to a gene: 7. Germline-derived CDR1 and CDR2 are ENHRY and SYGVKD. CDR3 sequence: CAISTPLAGLTDTQYF. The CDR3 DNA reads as TGTGCCATCAGTACCCCACTAGCGGGACTCACAGATACGCAGTATTTT.

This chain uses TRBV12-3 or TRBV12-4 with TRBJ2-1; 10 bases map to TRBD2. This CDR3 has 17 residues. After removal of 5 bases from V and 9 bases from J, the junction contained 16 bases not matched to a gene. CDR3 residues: CASSAPRPLAGVVEQFF. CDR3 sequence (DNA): TGTGCCAGCAGTGCCCCTCGCCCCCTAGCGGGAGTAGTTGAGCAGTTCTTC.

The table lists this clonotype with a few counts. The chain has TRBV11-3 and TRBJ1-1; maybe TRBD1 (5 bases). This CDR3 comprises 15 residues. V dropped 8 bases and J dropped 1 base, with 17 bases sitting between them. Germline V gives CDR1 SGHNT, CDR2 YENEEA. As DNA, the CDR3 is TGTGCCAGCCGGATGGCGGGGGAACCGAACACTGAAGCTTTCTTT. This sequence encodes CASRMAGEPNTEAFF.

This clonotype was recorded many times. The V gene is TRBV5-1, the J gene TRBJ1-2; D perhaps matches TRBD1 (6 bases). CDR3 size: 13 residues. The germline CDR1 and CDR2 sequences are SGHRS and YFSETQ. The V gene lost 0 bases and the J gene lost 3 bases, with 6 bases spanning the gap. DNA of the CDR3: TGCGCCAGCAGCTTGGAGGGGGACTATGGCTACACCTTC. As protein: CASSLEGDYGYTF.

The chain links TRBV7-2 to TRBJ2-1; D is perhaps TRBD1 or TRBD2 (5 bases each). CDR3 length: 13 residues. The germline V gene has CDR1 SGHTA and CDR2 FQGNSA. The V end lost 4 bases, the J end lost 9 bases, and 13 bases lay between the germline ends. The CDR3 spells CASSSGTRREQFF. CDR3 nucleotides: TGTGCCAGCAGCTCAGGGACCCGGCGTGAGCAGTTCTTC.

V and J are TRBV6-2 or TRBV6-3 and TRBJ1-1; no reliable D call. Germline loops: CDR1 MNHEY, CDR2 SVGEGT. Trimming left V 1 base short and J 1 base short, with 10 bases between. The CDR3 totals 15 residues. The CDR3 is CASSYYRSENTEAFF. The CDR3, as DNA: TGTGCCAGCAGTTACTATCGATCCGAGAACACTGAAGCTTTCTTT.

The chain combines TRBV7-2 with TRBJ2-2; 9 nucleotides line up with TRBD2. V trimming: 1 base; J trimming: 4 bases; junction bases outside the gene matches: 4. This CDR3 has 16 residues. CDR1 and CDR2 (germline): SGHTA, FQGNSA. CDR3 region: CASSLGSGGLTGELFF. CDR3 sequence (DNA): TGTGCCAGCAGCTTAGGAAGCGGGGGGCTCACCGGGGAGCTGTTTTTT.

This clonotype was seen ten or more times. The CDR3 DNA is TGTGCCAGCAGCCCCGTGGGACTAGCCTACAATGAGCAGTTCTTC. It encodes CASSPVGLAYNEQFF. V gene TRBV7-2 combines with J gene TRBJ2-1; the match to TRBD2 covers 8 bases. Germline V lookup: CDR1 SGHTA, CDR2 FQGNSA. CDR3 length equals 15 residues. The V segment lost 5 bases and the J segment 2 bases; nucleotides outside the gene matches: 5.